One sample yielded the 23 T cell receptor beta chains listed below, sequenced in a study of blood T cell repertoires in COVID-19. Sequencing was performed with immunoSEQ multiplex PCR; in TCRdb, only in-frame clones are kept and a portion is missing. The sample contains hundreds of thousands of clones, 65% to 90% of which appear only once. Sequenced: PBMCs or T cells enriched from blood (not recorded which). These receptors were obtained from a woman between 35 and 50 years old with acute COVID-19.

Here the CDR3 reads CASSSEWGERANYGYTF. In DNA, the CDR3 is TGTGCCAGCAGTTCAGAATGGGGGGAGCGAGCTAACTATGGCTACACCTTC. The chain recombines TRBV28 with TRBJ1-2; possibly TRBD1 for D (5 bases). The CDR3 spans 17 residues. Trimming cost V 4 bases and J 0 bases, with 18 bases left between them. Germline-derived CDR1 and CDR2 are MDHEN and SYDVKM.

The rearrangement joins TRBV28 to TRBJ1-2; 11 bases fit TRBD1. Looked up from germline, CDR1 is MDHEN and CDR2 is SYDVKM. The CDR3 consists of 16 residues. With 2 bases clipped from V and 0 bases from J, the junction kept 2 bases outside the gene matches. CDR3 coding DNA: TGTGCCAGCAGTTTAACGGGACAGGGGGCTAACTATGGCTACACCTTC. This sequence encodes CASSLTGQGANYGYTF.

The V and J genes are TRBV5-1 and TRBJ2-1; 10 nucleotides match TRBD2. CDR3 length: 18 residues. Looked up from germline, CDR1 is SGHRS and CDR2 is YFSETQ. Germline trimming cut 0 bases from V and 9 bases from J; bases unmatched to any gene: 15. This CDR3 reads CASSLGASGRSMSGEQFF. The CDR3 DNA sequence: TGCGCCAGCAGCTTGGGGGCTAGCGGGAGAAGTATGTCGGGTGAGCAGTTCTTC.

J is TRBJ1-6 and V is TRBV7-8; 8 nucleotides line up with TRBD1. The V and J ends lost 5 bases and 6 bases, in that order; junction bases with no gene match: 9. The CDR3 is 16 residues long. The germline V gene has CDR1 SGHVS and CDR2 FQNEAQ. The CDR3 region is CASSPTGGRGNSPLHF. CDR3 DNA sequence: TGTGCCAGCAGCCCAACAGGGGGACGCGGTAATTCACCCCTCCACTTT.

The gene calls are TRBV5-1 and TRBJ1-1; D gene uncertain. Germline loops: CDR1 SGHRS, CDR2 YFSETQ. V shed 0 bases and J shed 1 base, with 7 bases lying between them. The CDR3 is made up of 14 amino acids. CDR3 in DNA: TGCGCCAGCAGCTTGGCCGCGGGGAACACTGAAGCTTTCTTT. Translation: CASSLAAGNTEAFF.

There are a few counts of this clone. The rearrangement links TRBV12-3 or TRBV12-4 to TRBJ1-4; 7 bases are shared with TRBD1. V lost 6 bases, J lost 12 bases, and 10 bases stayed unmatched. There are 13 residues in the CDR3. The chain's CDR3 is CASSRQGMVELFF. In nucleotides, the CDR3 is TGTGCCAGCAGCCGACAGGGAATGGTTGAACTGTTTTTT.

The chain uses TRBV19 and TRBJ1-5, with 9 bases that match TRBD1. CDR1 LNHDA and CDR2 SQIVND come from the germline V gene (reference sequence). V dropped 9 bases and J dropped 2; count of bases not matched to a gene: 20. This CDR3 is 19 amino acids long. The CDR3 DNA sequence: TGTGCCAGCGCCCGTCAGCGTACAGGGGGCGCCCCTCGCAATCAGCCCCAGCATTTT. This translates into CASARQRTGGAPRNQPQHF.

CDR3 DNA sequence: TGCGCCGGATCTAGACTAGCGGGAGACTATGAGCAGTTCTTC. Translation: CAGSRLAGDYEQFF. V is TRBV5-1 and J is TRBJ2-1; 12 positions agree with TRBD2. With V trimmed by 10 bases and J by 8 bases, 10 bases remained unmatched. Germline V CDR1 and CDR2: SGHRS, YFSETQ. The CDR3 is 14 residues long.

The chain couples TRBV4-1 to TRBJ2-2; 7 nucleotides match TRBD1. The CDR3 is 15 residues long. Germline V CDR1 and CDR2: MGHRA, YSYEKL. The V and J ends lost 4 bases and 7 bases, in that order; junction bases with no gene match: 9. The CDR3, as DNA: TGCGCCAGCAGCCTTGAGACAGGGAAGGGCGGGGAGCTGTTTTTT. Translation gives CASSLETGKGGELFF.

This CDR3 reads CASSPTQYTSGNTIYF. DNA for the CDR3: TGTGCCAGCAGTCCAACACAATACACCTCTGGAAACACCATATATTTT. The J gene is TRBJ1-3, the V gene TRBV27; D uncertain. This CDR3 has 16 amino acids. The V end lost 5 bases, the J end lost 0 bases, and 14 bases lay between the germline ends. Germline CDR1 is MNHEY and CDR2 is SMNVEV (reference sequence).

This chain connects TRBV28 to TRBJ1-5; D may be TRBD1 (5 bases). The CDR3 totals 14 residues. From germline, CDR1 is MDHEN and CDR2 SYDVKM. Trimming cost V 3 bases and J 1 base, with 7 bases left between them. CDR3 loop: CASSFHRSNQPQHF. The DNA of the CDR3 is TGTGCCAGCAGTTTCCACAGGAGCAATCAGCCCCAGCATTTT. Supplemented by reference TRBV28 and TRBJ1-5, the full variable domain reads DVKVTQSSRYLVKRTGEKVFLECVQDMDHENMFWYRQDPGLGLRLIYFSYDVKMKEKGDIPEGYSVSREKKERFSLILESASTNQTSMYLCASSFHRSNQPQHFGDGTRLSIL.

The genes are TRBV28 and TRBJ1-3; the D gene is possibly TRBD1 (5 bases). Germline-derived CDR1 and CDR2 are MDHEN and SYDVKM. The CDR3 is 16 residues long. V lost 4 bases to trimming and J lost 1 base, with 14 bases between them. The CDR3 loop is CASSSPGRASGNTIYF. The CDR3 DNA sequence: TGTGCCAGCAGTTCCCCCGGCAGGGCGTCTGGAAACACCATATATTTT.

The chain recombines TRBV7-2 with TRBJ2-2; D not certain. V lost 1 base and J lost 4, with 4 bases in between. Germline V gives CDR1 SGHTA, CDR2 FQGNSA. The CDR3 extends over 13 amino acids. For the CDR3, the DNA is TGTGCCAGCAGCTTAGATATCACCGGGGAGCTGTTTTTT. It is translated as CASSLDITGELFF.

The chain carries TRBV2 and TRBJ2-1; a weak D match, TRBD1 (5 bases). CDR1 is SNHLY, CDR2 FYNNEI, per germline. The CDR3 spans 11 residues. V lost 7 bases and J lost 15, with 16 bases in between. The CDR3 here is CASNPQVTSFF. The CDR3 bases are TGTGCCAGCAATCCACAGGTTACGTCGTTCTTC.

The rearrangement links TRBV11-2 to TRBJ2-3, with 8 bases aligning to TRBD2. Germline loops: CDR1 SGHAT, CDR2 FQNNGV. V lost 8 bases, J lost 2 bases, and 15 bases stayed unmatched. CDR3 length: 17 amino acids. CDR3 DNA sequence: TGTGCCAGCCGAGCTTGGCCGGGAGGGCTTTACACAGATACGCAGTATTTT. Residues: CASRAWPGGLYTDTQYF.

This clone appeared once. V gene TRBV19 combines with J gene TRBJ2-2, with TRBD2 matching over 10 bases. Germline V lookup: CDR1 LNHDA, CDR2 SQIVND (reference sequence). With 6 bases clipped from V and 0 bases from J, the junction kept 7 bases outside the gene matches. The CDR3 covers 17 residues. The CDR3 loop reads CASSRRTSGTNTGELFF. The DNA of the CDR3 is TGTGCCAGTAGCCGGAGGACTAGCGGCACGAACACCGGGGAGCTGTTTTTT.

The CDR3 spells CARDSRGYGYTF. The CDR3 DNA sequence: TGTGCCAGAGACAGTCGCGGCTATGGCTACACCTTC. V and J are TRBV2 and TRBJ1-2, with D perhaps TRBD1 (5 bases). Germline CDR1 is SNHLY and CDR2 is FYNNEI. V was shortened by 9 bases and J by 4 bases, with 12 bases between the two germline ends. The CDR3 covers 12 residues.

The chain is built from TRBV4-1 and TRBJ2-3; no clear D gene. Trimming took 0 bases from V and 6 from J, leaving 22 bases between them. Germline assignment: CDR1 MGHRA and CDR2 YSYEKL. CDR3 length equals 18 residues. CDR3 amino acids: CASSQDPERRQPTDTQYF. The DNA for the CDR3 is TGCGCCAGCAGCCAAGATCCGGAAAGGCGGCAGCCAACGGATACGCAGTATTTT.

V gene TRBV3-1 (or the pseudogene TRBV3-2) combines with J gene TRBJ1-1; 8 nucleotides align to TRBD1. CDR1 LGHDT and CDR2 YNNKEL come from the germline V gene (reference sequence). This CDR3 spans 14 amino acids. Trimming cost V 2 bases and J 6 bases; bases outside gene matches: 5. The CDR3: CASSQLGQGSEAFF. For the CDR3, the DNA is TGTGCCAGCAGCCAACTAGGACAGGGATCTGAAGCTTTCTTT.

This clone showed up just a few times. The J gene is TRBJ1-6, the V gene TRBV2; 10 bases fit TRBD1. V was clipped by 7 bases and J by 10 bases; unmatched bases: 10. The CDR3 sequence is 15 residues long. CDR1 SNHLY and CDR2 FYNNEI come from the germline V gene. CDR3 in DNA: TGTGCCAGCACCCTCCGGACAGGGGGGGGATCACCCCTCCACTTT. Translating it yields CASTLRTGGGSPLHF.

This clone was seen a single time. The chain joins TRBV24-1 to TRBJ2-3; D gene ambiguous. The CDR3 consists of 13 residues. With 7 bases removed from V and 5 bases from J, the gap between germline ends came to 12 bases. Germline V gene sequence: CDR1 KGHDR, CDR2 SFDVKD. The CDR3 protein is CATRSPKRDTQYF. The CDR3 DNA is TGTGCCACCAGAAGCCCAAAACGAGATACGCAGTATTTT.

The chain uses TRBV28 and TRBJ1-1, with a possible D match to TRBD1 (6 bases). This CDR3 contains 15 residues. V dropped 4 bases and J dropped 3 bases, with 15 bases sitting between them. Germline V CDR1 and CDR2: MDHEN, SYDVKM. The CDR3 DNA reads TGTGCCAGCAGTTCGCCCCAGGGGTCCCACACTGAAGCTTTCTTT. Protein sequence: CASSSPQGSHTEAFF.

This chain connects TRBV3-1 (or the pseudogene TRBV3-2) to TRBJ2-1, with D unclear. V lost 2 bases, J lost 13 bases, and 12 bases lay in between. Germline CDR1 and CDR2: LGHDT and YNNKEL (reference sequence). The CDR3 covers 12 residues. In nucleotides, the CDR3 is TGTGCCAGCAGCCAAAGTAGGAGCCTTCAGTTCTTC. As protein: CASSQSRSLQFF.